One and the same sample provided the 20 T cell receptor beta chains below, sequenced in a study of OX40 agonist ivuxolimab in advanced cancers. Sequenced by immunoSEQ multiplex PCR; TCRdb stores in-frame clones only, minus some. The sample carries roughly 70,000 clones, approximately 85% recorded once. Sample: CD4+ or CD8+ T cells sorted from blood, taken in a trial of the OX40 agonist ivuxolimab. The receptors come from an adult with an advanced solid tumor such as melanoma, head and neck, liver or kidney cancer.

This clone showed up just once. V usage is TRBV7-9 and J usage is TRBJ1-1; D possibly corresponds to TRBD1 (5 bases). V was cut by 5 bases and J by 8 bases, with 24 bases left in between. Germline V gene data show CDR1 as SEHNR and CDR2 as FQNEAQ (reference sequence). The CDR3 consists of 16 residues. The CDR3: CASSEKLSSNPGEAFF. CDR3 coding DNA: TGTGCCAGCAGCGAGAAGCTTAGCTCAAATCCAGGGGAAGCTTTCTTT.

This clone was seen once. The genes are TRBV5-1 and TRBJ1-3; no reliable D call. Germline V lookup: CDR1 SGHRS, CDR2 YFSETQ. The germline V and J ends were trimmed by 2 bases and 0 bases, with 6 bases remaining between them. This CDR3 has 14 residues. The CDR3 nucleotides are TGCGCCAGCAGCTTAGGTGACTCTGGAAACACCATATATTTT. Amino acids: CASSLGDSGNTIYF.

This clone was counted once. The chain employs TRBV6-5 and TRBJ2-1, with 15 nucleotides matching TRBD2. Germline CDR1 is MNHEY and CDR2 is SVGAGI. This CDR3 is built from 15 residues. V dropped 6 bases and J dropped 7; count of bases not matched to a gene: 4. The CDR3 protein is CASRKGTSGRNEQFF. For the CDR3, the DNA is TGTGCCAGCAGGAAAGGGACTAGCGGGAGGAATGAGCAGTTCTTC.

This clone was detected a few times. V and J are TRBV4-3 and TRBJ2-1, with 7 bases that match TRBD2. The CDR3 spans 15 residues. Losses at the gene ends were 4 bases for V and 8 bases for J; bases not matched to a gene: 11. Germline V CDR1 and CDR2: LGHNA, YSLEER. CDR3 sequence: CASSPAGGSGYEQFF. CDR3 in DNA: TGCGCCAGCAGCCCGGCTGGCGGGAGTGGGTATGAGCAGTTCTTC.

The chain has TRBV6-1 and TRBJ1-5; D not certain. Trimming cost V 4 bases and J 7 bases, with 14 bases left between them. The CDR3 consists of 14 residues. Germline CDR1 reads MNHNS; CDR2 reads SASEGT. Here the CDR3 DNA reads TGTGCCAGCAGTGCAGGCCAAATGTGGCAGCCCCAGCATTTT. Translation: CASSAGQMWQPQHF.

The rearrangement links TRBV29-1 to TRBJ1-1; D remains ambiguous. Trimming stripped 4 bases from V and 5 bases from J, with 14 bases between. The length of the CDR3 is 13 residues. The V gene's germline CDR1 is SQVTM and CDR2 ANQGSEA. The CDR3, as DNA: TGCAGCGTTGCTTTAGGCCTGGGGACTGAAGCTTTCTTT. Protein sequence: CSVALGLGTEAFF.

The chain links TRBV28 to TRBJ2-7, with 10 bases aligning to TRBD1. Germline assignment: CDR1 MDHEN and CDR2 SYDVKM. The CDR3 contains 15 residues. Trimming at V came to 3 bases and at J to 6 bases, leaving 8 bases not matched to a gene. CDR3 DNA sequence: TGTGCCAGCAGTTTGAGAGACAGGGGGCGAGGCGAGCAGTACTTC. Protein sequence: CASSLRDRGRGEQYF.

The CDR3 is CASQSSGSYNSPLHF. In DNA form, the CDR3 reads TGTGCCAGCCAATCATCGGGATCCTATAATTCACCCCTCCACTTT. The chain has TRBV2 and TRBJ1-6, with D uncertain. Germline CDR1 SNHLY, CDR2 FYNNEI. The CDR3 runs to 15 residues. V was clipped by 8 bases and J by 1 base, with 12 bases between them.

The CDR3 coding sequence is TGTGCCAGCAGTCCCTTGGCGAGGGAGAAGGACGAGCAGTACGTC. The encoded protein is CASSPLAREKDEQYV. The rearrangement uses TRBV28 and TRBJ2-7; D is perhaps TRBD2 (5 bases). The V end was cut by 5 bases, the J end by 5 bases, with 19 bases between. The CDR3 is made up of 15 amino acids. Germline-derived CDR1 and CDR2 are MDHEN and SYDVKM.

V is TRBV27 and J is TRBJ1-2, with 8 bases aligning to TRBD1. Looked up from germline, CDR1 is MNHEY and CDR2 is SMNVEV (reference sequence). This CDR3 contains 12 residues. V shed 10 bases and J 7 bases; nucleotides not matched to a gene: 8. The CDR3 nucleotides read TGTGCCACCGGGACAGGTGGGAGTGGCTACACCTTC. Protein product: CATGTGGSGYTF.

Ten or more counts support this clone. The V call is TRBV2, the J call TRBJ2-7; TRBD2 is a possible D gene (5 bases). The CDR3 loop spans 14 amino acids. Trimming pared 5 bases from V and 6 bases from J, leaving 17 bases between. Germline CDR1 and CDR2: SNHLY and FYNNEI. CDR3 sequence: CASSPGVAGGEQYV. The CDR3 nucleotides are TGTGCCAGCAGTCCCGGGGTGGCCGGAGGCGAGCAGTACGTC.

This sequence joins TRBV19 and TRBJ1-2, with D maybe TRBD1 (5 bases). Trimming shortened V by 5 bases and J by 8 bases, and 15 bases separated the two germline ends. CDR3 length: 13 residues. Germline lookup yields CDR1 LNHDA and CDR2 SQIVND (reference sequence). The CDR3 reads CASSPDSPYGYTF. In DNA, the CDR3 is TGTGCCAGTAGTCCTGACAGCCCCTACGGCTACACCTTC.

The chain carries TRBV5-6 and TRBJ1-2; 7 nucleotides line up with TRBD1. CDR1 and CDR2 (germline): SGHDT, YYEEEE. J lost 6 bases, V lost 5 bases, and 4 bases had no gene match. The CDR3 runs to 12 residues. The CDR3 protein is CASRDRAHGYTF. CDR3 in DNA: TGTGCCAGCAGAGACAGGGCCCATGGCTACACCTTC.

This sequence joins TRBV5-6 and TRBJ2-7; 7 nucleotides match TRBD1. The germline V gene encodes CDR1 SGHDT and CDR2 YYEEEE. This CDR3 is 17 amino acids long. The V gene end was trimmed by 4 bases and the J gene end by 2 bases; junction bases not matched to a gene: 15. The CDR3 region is CASSLRNTGAVPYEQYF. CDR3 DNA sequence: TGTGCCAGCAGCCTGCGAAACACAGGGGCAGTCCCCTACGAGCAGTACTTC.

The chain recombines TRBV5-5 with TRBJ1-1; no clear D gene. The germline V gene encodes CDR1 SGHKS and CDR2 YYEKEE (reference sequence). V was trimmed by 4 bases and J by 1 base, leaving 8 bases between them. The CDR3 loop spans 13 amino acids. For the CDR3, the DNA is TGTGCCAGCAGCCCCGACTGGAACACTGAAGCTTTCTTT. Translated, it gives CASSPDWNTEAFF.

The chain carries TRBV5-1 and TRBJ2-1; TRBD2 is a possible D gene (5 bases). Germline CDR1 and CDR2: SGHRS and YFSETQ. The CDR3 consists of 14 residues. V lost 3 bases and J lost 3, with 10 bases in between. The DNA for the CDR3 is TGCGCCAGCAGCTCTTCGGGGTACTACAATGAGCAGTTCTTC. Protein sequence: CASSSSGYYNEQFF.

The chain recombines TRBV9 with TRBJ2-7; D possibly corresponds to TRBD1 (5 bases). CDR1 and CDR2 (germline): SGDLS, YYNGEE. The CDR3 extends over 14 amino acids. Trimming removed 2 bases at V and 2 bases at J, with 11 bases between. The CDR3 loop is CASSVTAYPYEQYF. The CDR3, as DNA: TGTGCCAGCAGCGTGACAGCTTACCCCTACGAGCAGTACTTC.

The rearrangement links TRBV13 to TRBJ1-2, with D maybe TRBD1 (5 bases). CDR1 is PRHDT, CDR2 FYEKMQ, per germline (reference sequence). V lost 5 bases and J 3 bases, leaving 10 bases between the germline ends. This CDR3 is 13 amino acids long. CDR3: CASSLPGYYGYTF. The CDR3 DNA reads TGTGCCAGCAGCCTCCCAGGGTACTATGGCTACACCTTC.

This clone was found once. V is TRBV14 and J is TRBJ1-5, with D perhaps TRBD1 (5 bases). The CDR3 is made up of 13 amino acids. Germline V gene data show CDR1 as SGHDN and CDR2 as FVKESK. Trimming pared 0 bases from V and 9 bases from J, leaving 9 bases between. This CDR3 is CASSQDTGRPQHF. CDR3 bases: TGTGCCAGCAGCCAAGATACGGGGCGGCCCCAGCATTTT.

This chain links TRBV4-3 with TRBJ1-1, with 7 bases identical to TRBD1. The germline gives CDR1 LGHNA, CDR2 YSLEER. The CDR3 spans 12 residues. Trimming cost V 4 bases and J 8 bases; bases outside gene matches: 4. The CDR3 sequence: CASSPRGGEAFF. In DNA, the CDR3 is TGCGCCAGCAGCCCCAGGGGGGGGGAAGCTTTCTTT.